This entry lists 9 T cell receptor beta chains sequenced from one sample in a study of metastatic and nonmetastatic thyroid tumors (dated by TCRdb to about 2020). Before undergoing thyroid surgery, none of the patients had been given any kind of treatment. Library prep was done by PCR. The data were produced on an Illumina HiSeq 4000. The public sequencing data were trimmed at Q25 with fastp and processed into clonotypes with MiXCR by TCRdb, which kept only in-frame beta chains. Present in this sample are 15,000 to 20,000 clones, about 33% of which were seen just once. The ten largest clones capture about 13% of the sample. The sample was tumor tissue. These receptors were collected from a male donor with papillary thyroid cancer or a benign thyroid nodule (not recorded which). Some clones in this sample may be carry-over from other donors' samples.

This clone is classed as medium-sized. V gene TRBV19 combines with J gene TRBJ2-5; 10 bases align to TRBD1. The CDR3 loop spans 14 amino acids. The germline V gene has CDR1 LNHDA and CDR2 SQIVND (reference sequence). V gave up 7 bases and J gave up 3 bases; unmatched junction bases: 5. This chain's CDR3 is CASTGTGVKETQYF. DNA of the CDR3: TGTGCCAGTACAGGGACAGGGGTAAAAGAGACCCAGTACTTC. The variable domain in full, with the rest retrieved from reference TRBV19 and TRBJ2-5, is DGGITQSPKYLFRKEGQNVTLSCEQNLNHDAMYWYRQDPGQGLRLIYYSQIVNDFQKGDIAEGYSVSREKKESFPLTVTSAQKNPTAFYLCASTGTGVKETQYFGPGTRLLVL.

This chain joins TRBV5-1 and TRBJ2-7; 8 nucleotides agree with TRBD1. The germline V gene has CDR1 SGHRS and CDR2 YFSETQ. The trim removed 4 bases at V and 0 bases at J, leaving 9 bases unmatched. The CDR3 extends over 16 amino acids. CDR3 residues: CASSLASGTGSYEQYF. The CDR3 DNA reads TGCGCCAGCAGCCTAGCTTCCGGGACAGGCTCCTACGAGCAGTACTTC.

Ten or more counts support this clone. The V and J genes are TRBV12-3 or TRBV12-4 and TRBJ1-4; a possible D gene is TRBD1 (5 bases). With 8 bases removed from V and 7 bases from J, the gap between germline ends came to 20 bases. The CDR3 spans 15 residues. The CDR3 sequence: CASSPSAGRSEKLFF. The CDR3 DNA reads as TGTGCCAGCTCTCCTTCGGCAGGGAGAAGTGAAAAACTGTTTTTT.

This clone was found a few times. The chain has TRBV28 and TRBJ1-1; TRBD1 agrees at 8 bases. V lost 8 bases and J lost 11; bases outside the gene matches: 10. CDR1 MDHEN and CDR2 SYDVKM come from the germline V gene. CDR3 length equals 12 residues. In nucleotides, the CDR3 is TGTGCCAGCGCGGGACAGGTACTTTCGGCTTTCTTT. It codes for CASAGQVLSAFF.

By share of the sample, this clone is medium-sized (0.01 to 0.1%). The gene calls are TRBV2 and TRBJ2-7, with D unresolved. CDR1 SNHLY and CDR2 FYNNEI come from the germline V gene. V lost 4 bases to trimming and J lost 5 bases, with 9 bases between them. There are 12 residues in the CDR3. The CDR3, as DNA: TGTGCCAGCAGTGGCGGTCTCGACGAGCAGTACTTC. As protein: CASSGGLDEQYF.

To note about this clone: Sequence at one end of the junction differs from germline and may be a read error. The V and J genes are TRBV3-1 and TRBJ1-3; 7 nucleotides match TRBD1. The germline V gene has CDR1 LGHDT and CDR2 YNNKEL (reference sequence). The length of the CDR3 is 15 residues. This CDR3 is CASIQTGATGKTIYF. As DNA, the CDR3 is TGTGCCAGCATCCAAACAGGGGCTACTGGAAAAACCATATATTTT.

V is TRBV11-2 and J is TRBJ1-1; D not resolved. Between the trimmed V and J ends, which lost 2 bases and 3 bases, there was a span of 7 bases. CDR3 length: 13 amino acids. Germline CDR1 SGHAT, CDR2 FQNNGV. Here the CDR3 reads CASSLSGHTEAFF. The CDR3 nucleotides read TGTGCCAGCAGCTTAAGCGGTCACACTGAAGCTTTCTTT.

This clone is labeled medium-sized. The CDR3 region has the DNA TGTGCCAGCAGCCAAACACCGGGACAGGGGAACTATGGCTACACCTTC. Its protein is CASSQTPGQGNYGYTF. This chain connects TRBV4-2 to TRBJ1-2; 10 nucleotides match TRBD1. Germline V gene sequence: CDR1 LGHNA, CDR2 YNFKEQ. V gave up 2 bases and J gave up 2 bases; unmatched junction bases: 5. CDR3 length equals 16 residues.

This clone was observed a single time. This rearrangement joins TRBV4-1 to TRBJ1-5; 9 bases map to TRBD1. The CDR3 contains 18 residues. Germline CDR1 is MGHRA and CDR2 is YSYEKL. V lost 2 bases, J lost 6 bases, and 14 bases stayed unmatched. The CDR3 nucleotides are TGCGCCAGCAGCCAAACATCCGGACAGGGGCGTACAGGTCAGCCCCAGCATTTT. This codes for CASSQTSGQGRTGQPQHF.